The sequence of this T cell receptor beta chain was determined in a study of blood T cells in healthy people across ages. CDR1 and CDR2 from the germline V gene are MNHNS and SASEGT. There are 14 residues in the CDR3. Trimming cost V 1 base and J 0 bases, with 4 bases left between them. Using a J-beta primer mix together with a sample-barcoded 5' primer, a second PCR was run for about 6 to 11 cycles. Using its own MiXCR run on the 5' RACE reads, TCRdb lists one record per CDR3 protein. The table lists roughly 800,000 distinct CDR3 sequences, around 24% of them singletons. This clonotype has a handful of counts. This sample was shared with a second study, whose subject was T cells of mothers and their children.

Sequenced input: blood. The source of this sequence is a boy aged 5-17 years in good health. The rearrangement joins TRBV6-1 to TRBJ1-3, with D unresolved. The CDR3 loop reads CASSEGSSGNTIYF. Here the CDR3 DNA reads TGTGCCAGCAGTGAAGGGAGCTCTGGAAACACCATATATTTT.